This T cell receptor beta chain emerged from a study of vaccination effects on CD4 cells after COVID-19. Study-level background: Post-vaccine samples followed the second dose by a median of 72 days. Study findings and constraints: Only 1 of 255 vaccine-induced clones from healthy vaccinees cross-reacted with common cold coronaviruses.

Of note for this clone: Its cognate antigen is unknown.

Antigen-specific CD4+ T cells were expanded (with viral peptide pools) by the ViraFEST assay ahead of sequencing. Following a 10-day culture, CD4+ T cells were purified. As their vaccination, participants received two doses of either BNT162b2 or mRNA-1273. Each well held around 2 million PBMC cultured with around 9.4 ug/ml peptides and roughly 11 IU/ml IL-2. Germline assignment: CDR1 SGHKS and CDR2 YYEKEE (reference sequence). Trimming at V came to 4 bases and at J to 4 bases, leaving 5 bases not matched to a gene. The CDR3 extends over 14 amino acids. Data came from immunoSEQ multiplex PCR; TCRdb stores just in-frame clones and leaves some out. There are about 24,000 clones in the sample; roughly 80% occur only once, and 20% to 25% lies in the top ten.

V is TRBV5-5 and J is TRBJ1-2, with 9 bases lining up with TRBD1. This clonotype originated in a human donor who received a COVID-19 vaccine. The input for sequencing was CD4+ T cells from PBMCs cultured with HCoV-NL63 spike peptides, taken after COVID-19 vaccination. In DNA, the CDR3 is TGTGCCAGCAGCCCCTTGGACAGGGGCTATGGCTACACCTTC. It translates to CASSPLDRGYGYTF.